This T cell receptor (beta chain) was profiled in a study of blood T cells in healthy people across ages (dated by TCRdb to between 2014 and 2017). Study-wide context: Template switching captured roughly one uniquely barcoded TCR beta cDNA molecule per two T cells in model experiments. To avoid experimental bias, donors of different ages were distributed randomly across sequencing lanes. The donors were split into four age groups: young (average 16 years), middle-aged (around 40), aged (approximately 60) and long-lived (roughly 77). Two additional independent replicas of 1 million unique cDNA reads from the same blood draw were analyzed for two donors (one aged 18 to 29 and one aged 80 or older). The study measured age-related changes in TCR beta repertoire diversity using deep sequencing normalized with unique cDNA molecular identifiers.

As for this clonotype: Its antigen remains unidentified. Base quality data are lacking; no much larger clone is found one base away.

Library method: 5' RACE. Sequencing relied on an Illumina HiSeq 2500. A second PCR of roughly 6 to 11 cycles was run with a J-beta primer mix and a sample-barcoded 5' primer. A template-switch 5' adaptor carrying 12 random nucleotides introduced a unique molecular identifier onto each TCR beta cDNA molecule. At least 2.5 million CDR3-containing paired-end reads were obtained from each sample. All of the RNA was converted into first-strand cDNA using the Mint cDNA synthesis kit, with a TRBC-specific oligonucleotide serving as the primer. Following uracil-DNA glycosylase treatment, all cDNA underwent a first 18-cycle PCR with the universal primers M1SS and BC2_uni_R. The authors processed their data as follows. For normalization, 1 million high-quality reads were randomly selected from each sample, with every read carrying a distinct molecular identifier. Instead of being binned into consensus sequences, reads with shared molecular identifiers were discarded. CDR3 identification, clonotype clustering and error correction used MiTCR with a Q25 quality threshold and the strictest error-elimination algorithm. A nonparametric unseen species model using Euler transformation provided a lower-bound estimate of total TCR beta diversity. TCRdb trimmed public reads at Q25 via fastp, called clones via MiXCR and kept in-frame beta chains. Identical CDR3 proteins give one entry, which carries the most common genes and DNA. TCRdb, rather than the study authors, made the V and J calls. The sample table holds under 2,000,000 distinct CDR3 sequences, of which 49% were seen once. The ten largest clones add up to approximately 2.1% of the sample.

The donors were a few dozen Caucasian individuals from Russia, aged roughly 6 to 90 years, who were systemically healthy. Each donor gave 8 to 10 milliliters of peripheral blood, collected into EDTA-treated Vacutainer tubes. Ficoll-Paque density-gradient centrifugation was used to isolate PBMCs, with at least 6.5 million per sample. Total RNA was extracted from PBMCs with Trizol reagent, with at least 5 micrograms obtained per sample. Naive CD45RAhigh/CD27high T cell percentages were measured by flow cytometry on a PBMC aliquot from every donor. Here is what the overall study found, with its caveats: Compared with the aged group, more naive CD4+ T cells, fewer expanded clones and increased TCR diversity were shown by the long-lived group, suggesting age selection. Observed TCR beta diversity per million T cells fell roughly linearly with age, and a significant reduction was already apparent by age roughly 41. Total diversity estimates from one million sequenced T cells were considered lower bounds and underestimates. Conclusive comparison of naive and antigen-experienced compartments was prevented by the profiling of bulk unsorted PBMCs. Observed TCR beta diversity correlated strongly with the percentage of naive T cells measured by flow cytometry. Donor CMV infection status was unknown, potentially confounding age-related changes in expanded clonotypes.

Sequencing used blood. This clonotype was sampled from a woman aged 35 to 49 in good health.

The DNA sequence is as follows: TGTGCCAGCAGTGGTGGGGAAGCTAATGAAAAACTGTTTTTT. Its protein reads: CASSGGEANEKLFF. The V and J segments used are TRBV27 and TRBJ1-4; the D gene assignment is ambiguous. The germline V gene encodes CDR1 MNHEY and CDR2 SMNVEV (reference sequence). The cysteine opens and the phenylalanine closes a CDR3 of 14 amino acids. Left in the record is the CDR3 DNA by itself, 42 bases read in frame from the first base. V gives up 5 bases and J gives up 3 bases, and the segment between their germline ends measures 10 bases.